The clone carrying this TCR beta chain was seen only a few times. Its matching antigen is unknown. This entry comes from a study of T-cell memory formation after mild COVID-19. Study outcomes and limitations: CD8+ contracting clones occupied EMRA, while CD4+ ones occupied mainly CM and EM.

Germline-derived CDR1 and CDR2 are KGHDR and SFDVKD. Trimming took 4 bases from V and 15 from J, leaving 17 bases between them. CDR3 length equals 13 residues. 5'RACE with constant-segment primers built TCRalpha and TCRbeta cDNA libraries with UMIs. TCRdb reprocessed the 5' RACE reads via MiXCR and lists one record per CDR3 protein. The sample yields approximately 210,000 distinct CDR3 sequences, over 9.5% seen once. V gene TRBV24-1 combines with J gene TRBJ1-4; D is unclear. The receptor was derived from a man aged 18 to 30 who had mild COVID-19 (a few samples of this study predate the infection). Cell type and time point are not known. The sequenced sample consisted of PBMCs or a T cell subset sorted from them (not recorded which). CDR3 sequence reads: CATSDPGPGRLFF. The CDR3 coding sequence is TGTGCCACCAGTGACCCCGGCCCAGGAAGGTTGTTTTTT.